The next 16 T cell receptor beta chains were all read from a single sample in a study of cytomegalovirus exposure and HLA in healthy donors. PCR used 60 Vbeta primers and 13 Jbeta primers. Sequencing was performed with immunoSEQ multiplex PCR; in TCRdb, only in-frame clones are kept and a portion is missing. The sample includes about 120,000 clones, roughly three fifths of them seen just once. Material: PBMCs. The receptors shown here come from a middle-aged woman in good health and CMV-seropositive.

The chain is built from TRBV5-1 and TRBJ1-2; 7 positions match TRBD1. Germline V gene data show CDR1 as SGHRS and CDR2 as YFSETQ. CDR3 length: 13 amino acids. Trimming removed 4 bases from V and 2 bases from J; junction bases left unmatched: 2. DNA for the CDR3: TGCGCCAGCAGCCCGGGACAGAACTATGGCTACACCTTC. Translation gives CASSPGQNYGYTF.

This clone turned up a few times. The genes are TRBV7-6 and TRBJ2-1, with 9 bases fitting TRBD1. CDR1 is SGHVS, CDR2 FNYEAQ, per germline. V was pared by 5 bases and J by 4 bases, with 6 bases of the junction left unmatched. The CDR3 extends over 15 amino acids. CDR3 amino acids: CASSPGQGVYNEQFF. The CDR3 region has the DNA TGTGCCAGCAGCCCGGGACAGGGAGTTTACAATGAGCAGTTCTTC.

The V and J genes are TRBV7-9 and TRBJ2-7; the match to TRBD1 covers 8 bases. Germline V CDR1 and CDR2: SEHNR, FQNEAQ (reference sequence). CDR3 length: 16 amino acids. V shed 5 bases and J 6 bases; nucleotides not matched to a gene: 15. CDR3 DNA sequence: TGTGCCAGCAGCCAAGGACAGGGCATCCCACTCCTCGAGCAGTACTTC. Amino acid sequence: CASSQGQGIPLLEQYF.

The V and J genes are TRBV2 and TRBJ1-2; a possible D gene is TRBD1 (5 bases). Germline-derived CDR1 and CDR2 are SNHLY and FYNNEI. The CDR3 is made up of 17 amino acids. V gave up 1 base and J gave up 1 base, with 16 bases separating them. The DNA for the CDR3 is TGTGCCAGCAGTGAAGACTGGACAATTCCGTATAACTATGGCTACACCTTC. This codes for CASSEDWTIPYNYGYTF.

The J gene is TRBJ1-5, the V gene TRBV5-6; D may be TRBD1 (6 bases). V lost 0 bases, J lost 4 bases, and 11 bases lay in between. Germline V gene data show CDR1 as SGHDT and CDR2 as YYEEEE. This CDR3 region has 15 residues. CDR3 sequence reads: CASSLGGGENQPQHF. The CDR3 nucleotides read TGTGCCAGCAGCTTGGGAGGGGGAGAGAATCAGCCCCAGCATTTT.

The CDR3 DNA follows: TGCGCCAGCAGCTCGGACAGGATGAACACCGGGGAGCTGTTTTTT. Amino acids: CASSSDRMNTGELFF. This chain joins TRBV5-1 and TRBJ2-2, with TRBD1 identical over 7 bases. The CDR3 covers 15 residues. Germline CDR1 reads SGHRS; CDR2 reads YFSETQ. Germline trimming cut 3 bases from V and 1 base from J; bases unmatched to any gene: 3.

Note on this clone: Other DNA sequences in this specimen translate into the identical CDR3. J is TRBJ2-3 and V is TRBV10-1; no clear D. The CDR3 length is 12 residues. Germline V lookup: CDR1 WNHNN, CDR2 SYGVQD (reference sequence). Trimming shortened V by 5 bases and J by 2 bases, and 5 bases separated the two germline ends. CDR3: CASSYSTDTQYF. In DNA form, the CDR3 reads TGCGCCAGCAGTTACTCCACAGATACGCAGTATTTT.

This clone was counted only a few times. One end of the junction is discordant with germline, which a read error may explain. The CDR3 DNA sequence: TGTGCTAGCAGCTTAAATAGAGAATCGACCCAGTACTTC. It yields the protein CASSLNRESTQYF. The V gene is TRBV7-7, the J gene TRBJ2-5; D is unresolved. Germline CDR1 is SSHAT and CDR2 is FNYEAQ (reference sequence). The CDR3 runs 13 residues. Looking up the rest from reference TRBV7-7 and TRBJ2-5 gives the full variable domain: GAGVSQSPRYKVTKRGQDVTLRCDPISSHATLYWYQQALGQGPEFLTYFNYEAQPDKSGLPSDRFSAERPEGSISTLTIQRTEQRDSAMYRCASSLNRESTQYFGPGTRLLVL.

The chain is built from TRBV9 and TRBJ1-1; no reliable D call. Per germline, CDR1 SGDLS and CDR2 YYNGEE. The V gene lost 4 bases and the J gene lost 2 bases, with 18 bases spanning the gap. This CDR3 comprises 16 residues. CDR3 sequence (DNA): TGTGCCAGCAGCACGGGAGAGGTGAGGGTCAACACTGAAGCTTTCTTT. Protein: CASSTGEVRVNTEAFF.

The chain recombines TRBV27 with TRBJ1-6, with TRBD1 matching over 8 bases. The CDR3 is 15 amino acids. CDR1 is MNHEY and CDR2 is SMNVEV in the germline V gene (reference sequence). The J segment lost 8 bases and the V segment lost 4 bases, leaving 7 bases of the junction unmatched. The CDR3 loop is CASSSQTGGYSPLHF. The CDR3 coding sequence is TGTGCCAGCAGTTCACAAACAGGGGGATATTCACCCCTCCACTTT.

The DNA of the CDR3 is TGTGCCAGCAGTTACCTATCGGACAGGGGTAAAGCTTTCTTT. This gives the protein CASSYLSDRGKAFF. V usage is TRBV6-5 and J usage is TRBJ1-1, with TRBD1 matching over 9 bases. J lost 9 bases, V lost 2 bases, and 7 bases had no gene match. This CDR3 has 14 residues. The germline V gene encodes CDR1 MNHEY and CDR2 SVGAGI.

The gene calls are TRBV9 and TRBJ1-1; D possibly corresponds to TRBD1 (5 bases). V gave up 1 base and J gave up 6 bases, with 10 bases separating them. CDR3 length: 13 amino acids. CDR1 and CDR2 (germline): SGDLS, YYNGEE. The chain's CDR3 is CASSVTGQAEAFF. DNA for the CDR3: TGTGCCAGCAGCGTAACAGGCCAAGCTGAAGCTTTCTTT.

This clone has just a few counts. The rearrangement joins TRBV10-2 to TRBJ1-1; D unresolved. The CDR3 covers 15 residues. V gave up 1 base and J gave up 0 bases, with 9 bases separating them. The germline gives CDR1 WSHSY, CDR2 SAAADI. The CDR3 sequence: CASSEWSTMNTEAFF. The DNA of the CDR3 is TGCGCCAGCAGTGAGTGGAGTACCATGAACACTGAAGCTTTCTTT.

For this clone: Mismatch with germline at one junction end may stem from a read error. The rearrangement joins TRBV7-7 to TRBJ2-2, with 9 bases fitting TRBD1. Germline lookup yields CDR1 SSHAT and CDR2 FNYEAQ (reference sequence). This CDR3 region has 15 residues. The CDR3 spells CASSLGQGNTGELFF. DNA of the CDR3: TGTGCTAGCAGTTTGGGACAGGGGAACACCGGGGAGCTGTTTTTT.

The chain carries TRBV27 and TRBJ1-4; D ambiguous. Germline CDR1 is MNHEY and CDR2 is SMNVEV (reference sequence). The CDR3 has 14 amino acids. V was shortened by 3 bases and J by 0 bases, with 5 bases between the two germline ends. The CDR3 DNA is TGTGCCAGCAGTTTTACACCAACTAATGAAAAACTGTTTTTT. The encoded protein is CASSFTPTNEKLFF.

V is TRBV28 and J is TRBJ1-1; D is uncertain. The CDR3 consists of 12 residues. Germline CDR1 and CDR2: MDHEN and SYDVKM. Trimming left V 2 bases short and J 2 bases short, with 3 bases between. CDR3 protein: CASSLLNTEAFF. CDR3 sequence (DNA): TGTGCCAGCAGTTTACTTAACACTGAAGCTTTCTTT.